The rows below give T cell receptor beta chains drawn from one sample of a study of vaccination effects on CD4 cells after COVID-19. The antigens for these receptors are not known. Sequencing was performed with immunoSEQ multiplex PCR; in TCRdb, only in-frame clones are kept and a portion is missing. The sample shows 35,000 to 50,000 clones, about two thirds of them seen only once. The sample was CD4+ T cells from PBMCs cultured with HCoV-OC43 spike peptides, taken before COVID-19 vaccination. The receptors originated from a human donor who received a COVID-19 vaccine. The CDR3 runs from the conserved cysteine through the conserved F or W. Each record gives: J gene, V gene, D gene, clone size, CDR3 DNA, CDR3 protein. A D gene is named only where the DNA matches it firmly. A row's size may be missing; if present it is once, few, many or a size class.

TRBJ1-2 TRBV30 - - TGTGCCTGGACTCCACAGACTGTCAACTATGGCTACACCTTC CAWTPQTVNYGYTF
TRBJ1-2 TRBV29-1 TRBD1 once TGCAGCGTTGAATCTCAGAGCCAGGGGGTTTATGGCTACACCTTC CSVESQSQGVYGYTF
TRBJ1-4 TRBV6-6 - few TGTGCCAGCAGTTACTCGACCGGATCTCGCGGGGAAAAACTGTTTTTT CASSYSTGSRGEKLFF
TRBJ2-2 TRBV5-1 - - TGCGCCAGCAGCTTGATAGCCGCGAACACCGGGGAGCTGTTTTTT CASSLIAANTGELFF
TRBJ1-4 TRBV19 - - TGTGCCAGTAGTATAAAGGAAGACCGACGATGGCCAGGGGAACTGTTTTTT CASSIKEDRRWPGELFF
TRBJ2-1 TRBV30 - once TGTGCCTGGGGCGGTCCTGCCTACAATGAGCAGTTCTTC CAWGGPAYNEQFF
TRBJ2-5 TRBV7-9 - - TGTGCCAGCAGCCAAGGTTTCGCCGTCCGAGAGACCCAGTACTTC CASSQGFAVRETQYF
TRBJ1-1 TRBV3-1/TRBV3-2 - - TGTGCCAGCAGCCAGTGGATGAACACTGAAGCTTTCTTT CASSQWMNTEAFF
TRBJ1-3 TRBV3-1/TRBV3-2 - - TGTGCCAGCCGGGACTCCTACTCTGGAAACACCATATATTTT CASRDSYSGNTIYF
TRBJ2-3 TRBV5-1 TRBD2 - TGCGCCAGCAGCTTGGGCCTAGCGGGGAGCACAGATACGCAGTATTTT CASSLGLAGSTDTQYF
TRBJ2-1 TRBV5-1 TRBD2 - TGCGCCAGCAGCTTGCGACTAGCGGCAGAGGGCTCCTACAATGAGCAGTTCTTC CASSLRLAAEGSYNEQFF
TRBJ2-3 TRBV2 - many TGTGCCAGCAGCCCACTAGAGGATACGCAGTATTTT CASSPLEDTQYF
TRBJ1-2 TRBV12-3/TRBV12-4 - - TGTGCCAGCAGACTCAATAGGGGCTATGGCTACACCTTC CASRLNRGYGYTF
TRBJ2-5 TRBV6-5 - - TGTGCCACCCAACCCCCTGGGGAGACCCAGTACTTC CATQPPGETQYF
TRBJ2-7 TRBV5-4 TRBD2 - TGTGCCAGCAGCTTTCTAGCGGGAGGGTTTGGCGAGCAGTACTTC CASSFLAGGFGEQYF
TRBJ2-7 TRBV5-1 TRBD2 - TGCGCCAGCAGCTTGGCTAGCGGGGATCTTTCGGAGCAGTACTTC CASSLASGDLSEQYF
TRBJ1-2 TRBV18 - - TGTGCCAGCTCACGCGCGATTCAGGAATTTAGGGGCTACACCTTC CASSRAIQEFRGYTF
TRBJ1-6 TRBV6-5 TRBD1 few TGTGCCAGCACTCGGACAGGGGGGCAAAATTCACCCCTCCACTTT CASTRTGGQNSPLHF
TRBJ2-7 TRBV27 - - TGTGCCAGCAGTTTGAGTAATGGGTTCGAGCAGTACTTC CASSLSNGFEQYF
TRBJ2-7 TRBV5-1 TRBD1 - TGCGCCAGCAGCGCTCGCGAGACAGGGGGCTTCTTTCCCTACGAGCAGTACTTC CASSARETGGFFPYEQYF
TRBJ2-3 TRBV5-1 TRBD2 - TGCGCCAGCAGCACGAGCGGGAGCTTAGGAGATACGCAGTATTTT CASSTSGSLGDTQYF
TRBJ1-1 TRBV29-1 - - TGCAGCGTTGTTAGGGGGATCACTGAAGCTTTCTTT CSVVRGITEAFF
TRBJ2-3 TRBV27 - - TGTGCCAGCAGCCCTTACCGAGGACAGAGGAGCACAGATACGCAGTATTTT CASSPYRGQRSTDTQYF
TRBJ2-6 TRBV3-1/TRBV3-2 - - TGTGCCAGCAGCCAAGTTCCAGGTCGCTCTGGGGCCAACGTCCTGACTTTC CASSQVPGRSGANVLTF
TRBJ2-3 TRBV5-8 - - TGTGCCAGCAGCTTGACAGCGATACACACAGATACGCAGTATTTT CASSLTAIHTDTQYF
TRBJ1-4 TRBV6-2/TRBV6-3 - few TGTGCCAGCAGTTACGGGGGATCGGGTGAAAAACTGTTTTTT CASSYGGSGEKLFF
TRBJ1-1 TRBV6-6 - - TGTGCCAGCACGGAGACAGGCCGCAACACTGAAGCTTTCTTT CASTETGRNTEAFF
TRBJ1-2 TRBV27 - - TGTGCCAGCAGTCTCCGGGACGCAGACGTCTATGGCTACACCTTC CASSLRDADVYGYTF
TRBJ1-2 TRBV5-1 TRBD1 - TGCGCCAGCAGCTTGGTCGCAGGGGGCCCTGGCGGGTATGGCTACACCTTC CASSLVAGGPGGYGYTF
TRBJ1-1 TRBV7-2 TRBD1 few TGTGCCAGCAGCGAAGGGACAGGAGGCACTGAAGCTTTCTTT CASSEGTGGTEAFF
TRBJ1-4 TRBV4-1 - - TGCGCCAGCAGCGAGGGGAATGGTGAAAAACTGTTTTTT CASSEGNGEKLFF
TRBJ2-3 TRBV11-3 - - TGTGCCAGCAGTCGGGAACCCACAGATACGCAGTATTTT CASSREPTDTQYF
TRBJ2-1 TRBV19 - - TGTGCCAGTGTGTCGGGGCTCAATGAGCAGTTCTTC CASVSGLNEQFF
TRBJ2-7 TRBV5-4 TRBD2 - TGTGCCAGCAGGTTAGCGGGGGGCCCTGGCGAGCAGTACTTC CASRLAGGPGEQYF
TRBJ1-1 TRBV6-2/TRBV6-3 - - TGTGCCAGCAGTTACTCGCGGAGAAGGGCTTTCTTT CASSYSRRRAFF
TRBJ1-2 TRBV5-6 - - TGTGCCAGCAGCTTGGACAGGGTGACTAATGGCTACACCTTC CASSLDRVTNGYTF
TRBJ2-1 TRBV11-2 TRBD1 - TGTGCCAGCAGCCCGTCCGGGCGACAGGGGTTTTACAATGAGCAGTTCTTC CASSPSGRQGFYNEQFF
TRBJ1-2 TRBV9 - - TGTGCCAGCAGCGTAGAGGCAGGCGCGAGTGGCTACACCTTC CASSVEAGASGYTF
TRBJ1-3 TRBV9 - - TGTGCCAGCAGCGTGGGGGGAGGCTACTCTGGAAACACCATATATTTT CASSVGGGYSGNTIYF
TRBJ2-3 TRBV3-1/TRBV3-2 - - TGTGCCAGCAGCCAAGATCTCCCGGGCGTGAAAGACACAGATACGCAGTATTTT CASSQDLPGVKDTDTQYF
TRBJ2-4 TRBV7-2 - - TGTGCCAGCAGCTTATATTTGTCCACCTCAGGGAAAAACATTCAGTACTTC CASSLYLSTSGKNIQYF
TRBJ1-1 TRBV27 - - TGTGCCAGCAGTTTCCCAGGACCGAACACTGAAGCTTTCTTT CASSFPGPNTEAFF
TRBJ1-5 TRBV7-8 - - TGTGCCAGCAGCTTATCAGAAAATCAGCCCCAGCATTTT CASSLSENQPQHF
TRBJ1-4 TRBV6-6 - - TGTGCCAGCAGTAACAGGGTTGGGGAAAAACTGTTTTTT CASSNRVGEKLFF
TRBJ1-5 TRBV7-2 - - TGTGCCAGCAGCTTAAGAGGGGACCAGCCCCAGCATTTT CASSLRGDQPQHF
TRBJ1-5 TRBV7-9 - - TGTGCCAGCAGCTTAGGGACGGGACAGCCCCAGCATTTT CASSLGTGQPQHF
TRBJ2-2 TRBV11-2 TRBD2 few TGTGCCAGCAGCTTTTTACGGGAGGCGGCCGGGGAGCTGTTTTTT CASSFLREAAGELFF
TRBJ2-2 TRBV6-1 - - TGTGCCAGCAGTGGTGGGAGTTTTACAGTTAGCGGGGAGCTGTTTTTT CASSGGSFTVSGELFF
TRBJ1-2 TRBV2 - once TGTGCCAGCTCAGGCCCCGGGGGGGGCGCGCGGGGCTACACCTTC CASSGPGGGARGYTF
TRBJ1-3 TRBV5-1 - few TGCGCCAGCAGCTTGGACGGAAGCTCTGGAAACACCATATATTTT CASSLDGSSGNTIYF
TRBJ1-2 TRBV6-2/TRBV6-3 TRBD1 many TGTGCCAGCAGCCCTCGTTCGACAGGGAGTGGGTATGGCTACACCTTC CASSPRSTGSGYGYTF
TRBJ1-4 TRBV15 TRBD1 - TGTGCCACCAGCACGGGGACAGGGAATTCCCAGGAAAAACTGTTTTTT CATSTGTGNSQEKLFF
TRBJ1-1 TRBV11-2 - - TGTGCCAGCAGCTTAAGTGGGGGCTTAGGAACTGAAGCTTTCTTT CASSLSGGLGTEAFF